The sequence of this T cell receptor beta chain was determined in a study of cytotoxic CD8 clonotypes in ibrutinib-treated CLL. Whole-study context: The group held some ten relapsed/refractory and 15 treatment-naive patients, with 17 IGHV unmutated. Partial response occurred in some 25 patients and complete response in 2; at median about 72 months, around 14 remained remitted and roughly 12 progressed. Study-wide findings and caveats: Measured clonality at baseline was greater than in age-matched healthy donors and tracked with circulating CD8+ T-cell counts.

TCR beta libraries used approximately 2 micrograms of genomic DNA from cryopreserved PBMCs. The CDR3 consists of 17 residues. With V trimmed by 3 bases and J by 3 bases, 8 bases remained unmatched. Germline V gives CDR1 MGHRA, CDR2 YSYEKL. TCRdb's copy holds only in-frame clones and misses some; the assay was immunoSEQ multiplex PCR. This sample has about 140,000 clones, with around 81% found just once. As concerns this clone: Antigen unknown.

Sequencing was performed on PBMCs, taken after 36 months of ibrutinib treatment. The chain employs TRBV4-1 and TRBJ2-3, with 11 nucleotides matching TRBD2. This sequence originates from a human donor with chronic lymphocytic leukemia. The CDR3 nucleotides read TGCGCCAGCAGCCATCCTTTAGCGGGAGGGAAAACAGATACGCAGTATTTT. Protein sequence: CASSHPLAGGKTDTQYF.